There are a few counts of the clone carrying this T cell receptor (beta chain). The antigen remains unidentified. An end of the junction differs from the germline gene, which may be a read error. This sample stems from a study of human T cells and chemical hapten exposure. About the research overall: Skin on the upper inner arm, about 2 cm by about 2 cm in size, was sensitized with 2% DPC.

The sample's time point: pre-sensitization, week 0. Treatment indicated: therapeutic diphenylcyclopropenone sensitization with weekly scalp DPC. TCRdb re-called the RACE reads through MiXCR, storing one row per CDR3 protein. The sample shows some 98,000 distinct CDR3 sequences, 10% to 14% of them seen only once. Whole-study findings and limits: Expanded TCRs formed significantly more large CDR3 similarity clusters than controls. The study found that DPC sensitization did not change TCRs above 1 in 1000 frequency. Patch test score tracked positively with PT1 expanded TCR counts.

The CDR3 is 13 amino acids. Germline CDR1 is LGHDT and CDR2 is YNNKEL (reference sequence). The chain uses TRBV3-1 and TRBJ1-3; D call uncertain. The material sequenced was whole blood, taken in connection with sensitization to the hapten diphenylcyclopropenone (DPC). This TCR was recovered from a woman aged 60 to 75 with alopecia areata. Some clones in this sample may be carry-over from other donors' samples. CDR3 sequence: CASSVGSENTIYF. The DNA for the CDR3 is TGTGCCAGCAGCGTAGGGTCTGAAAACACCATATATTTT. Combining the CDR3 with reference TRBV3-1 and TRBJ1-3 gives the whole variable domain DTAVSQTPKYLVTQMGNDKSIKCEQNLGHDTMYWYKQDSKKFLKIMFSYNNKELIINETVPNRFSPKSPDKAHLNLHINSLELGDSAVYFCASSVGSENTIYFGEGSWLTVV.